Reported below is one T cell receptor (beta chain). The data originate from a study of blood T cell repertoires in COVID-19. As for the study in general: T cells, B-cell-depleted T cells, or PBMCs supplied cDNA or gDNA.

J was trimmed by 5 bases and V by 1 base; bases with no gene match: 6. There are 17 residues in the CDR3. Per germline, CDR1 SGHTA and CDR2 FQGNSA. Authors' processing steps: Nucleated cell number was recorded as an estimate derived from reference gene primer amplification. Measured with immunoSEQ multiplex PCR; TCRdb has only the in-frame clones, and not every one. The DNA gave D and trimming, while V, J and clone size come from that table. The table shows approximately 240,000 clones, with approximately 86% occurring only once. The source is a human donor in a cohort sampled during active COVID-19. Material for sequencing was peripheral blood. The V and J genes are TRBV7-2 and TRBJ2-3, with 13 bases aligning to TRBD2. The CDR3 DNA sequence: TGTGCCAGCAGCTTAGGGACTAGCGGGAGTAGGGGAGATACGCAGTATTTT. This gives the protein CASSLGTSGSRGDTQYF.